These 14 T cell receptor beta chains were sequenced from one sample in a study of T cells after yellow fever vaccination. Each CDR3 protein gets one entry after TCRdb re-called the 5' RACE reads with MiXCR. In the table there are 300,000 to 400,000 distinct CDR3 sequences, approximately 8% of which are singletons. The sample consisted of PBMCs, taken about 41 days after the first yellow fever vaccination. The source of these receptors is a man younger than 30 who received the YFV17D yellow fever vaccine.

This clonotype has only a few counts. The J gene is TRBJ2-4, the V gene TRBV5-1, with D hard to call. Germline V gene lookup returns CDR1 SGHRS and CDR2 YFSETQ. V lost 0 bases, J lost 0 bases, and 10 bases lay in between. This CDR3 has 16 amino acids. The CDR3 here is CASSLEESPAKNIQYF. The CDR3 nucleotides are TGCGCCAGCAGCTTGGAGGAGTCTCCAGCCAAAAACATTCAGTACTTC.

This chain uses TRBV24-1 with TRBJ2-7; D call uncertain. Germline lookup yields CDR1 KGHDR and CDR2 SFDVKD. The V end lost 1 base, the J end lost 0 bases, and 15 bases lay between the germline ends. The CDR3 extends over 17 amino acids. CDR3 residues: CATSDFIDLGHSYEQYF. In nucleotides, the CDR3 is TGTGCCACCAGTGATTTCATCGACTTGGGCCACTCCTACGAGCAGTACTTC.

Written as DNA, the CDR3 is TGCAGCGCGAGGGGGGACGCTGAAGCTTTCTTT. This encodes CSARGDAEAFF. This chain connects TRBV29-1 to TRBJ1-1, with TRBD1 as a possible D gene (6 bases). V lost 7 bases and J lost 6, with 12 bases in between. Germline CDR1 SQVTM, CDR2 ANQGSEA. The CDR3 length is 11 residues.

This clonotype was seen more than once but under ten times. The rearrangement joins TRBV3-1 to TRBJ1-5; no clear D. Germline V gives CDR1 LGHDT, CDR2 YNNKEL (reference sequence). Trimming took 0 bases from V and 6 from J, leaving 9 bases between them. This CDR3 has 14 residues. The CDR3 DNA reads TGTGCCAGCAGCCAAGATGCGGGGAGTCAGCCCCAGCATTTT. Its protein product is CASSQDAGSQPQHF.

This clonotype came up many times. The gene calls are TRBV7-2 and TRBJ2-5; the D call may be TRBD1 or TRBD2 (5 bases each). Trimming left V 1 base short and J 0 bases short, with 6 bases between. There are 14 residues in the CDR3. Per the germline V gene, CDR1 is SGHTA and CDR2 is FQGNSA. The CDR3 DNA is TGTGCCAGCAGCTTAGGGGGGTACCAAGAGACCCAGTACTTC. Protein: CASSLGGYQETQYF.

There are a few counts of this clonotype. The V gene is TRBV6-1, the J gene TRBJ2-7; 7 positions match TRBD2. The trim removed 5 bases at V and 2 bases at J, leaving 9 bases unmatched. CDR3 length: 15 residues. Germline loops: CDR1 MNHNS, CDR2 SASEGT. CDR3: CASSLGGTKTYEQYF. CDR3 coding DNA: TGTGCCAGCAGTCTGGGAGGGACCAAAACCTACGAGCAGTACTTC.

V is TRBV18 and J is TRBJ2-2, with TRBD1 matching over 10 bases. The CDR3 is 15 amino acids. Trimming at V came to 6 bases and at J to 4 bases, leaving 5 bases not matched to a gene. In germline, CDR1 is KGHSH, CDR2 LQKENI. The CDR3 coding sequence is TGTGCCAGCTCGGCGGGACAGGGGACCACCGGGGAGCTGTTTTTT. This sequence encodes CASSAGQGTTGELFF.

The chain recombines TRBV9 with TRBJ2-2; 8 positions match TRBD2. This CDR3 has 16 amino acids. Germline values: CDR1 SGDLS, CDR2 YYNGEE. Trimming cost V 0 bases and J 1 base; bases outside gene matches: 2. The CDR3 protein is CASSVESGGNTGELFF. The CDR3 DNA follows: TGTGCCAGCAGCGTAGAAAGCGGGGGGAACACCGGGGAGCTGTTTTTT.

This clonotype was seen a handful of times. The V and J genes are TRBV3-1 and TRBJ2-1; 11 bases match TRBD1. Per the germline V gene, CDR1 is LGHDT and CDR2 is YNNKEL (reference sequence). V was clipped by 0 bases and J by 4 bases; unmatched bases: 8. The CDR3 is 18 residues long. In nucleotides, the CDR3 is TGTGCCAGCAGCCAAGATGGTCCGGGACAGGGGGTTTACAATGAGCAGTTCTTC. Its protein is CASSQDGPGQGVYNEQFF.

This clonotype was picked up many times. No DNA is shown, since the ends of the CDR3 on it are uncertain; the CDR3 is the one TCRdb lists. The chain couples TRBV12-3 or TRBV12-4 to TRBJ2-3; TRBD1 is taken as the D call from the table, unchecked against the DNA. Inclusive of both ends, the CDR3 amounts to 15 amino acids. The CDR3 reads CASSSSAGEADTQYF.

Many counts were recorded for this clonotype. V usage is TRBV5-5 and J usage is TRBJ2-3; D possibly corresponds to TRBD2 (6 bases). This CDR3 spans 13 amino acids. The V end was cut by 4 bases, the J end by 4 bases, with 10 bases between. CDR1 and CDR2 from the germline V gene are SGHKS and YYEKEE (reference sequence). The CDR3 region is CASSRGGADTQYF. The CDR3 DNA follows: TGTGCCAGCAGCCGGGGCGGGGCAGATACGCAGTATTTT.

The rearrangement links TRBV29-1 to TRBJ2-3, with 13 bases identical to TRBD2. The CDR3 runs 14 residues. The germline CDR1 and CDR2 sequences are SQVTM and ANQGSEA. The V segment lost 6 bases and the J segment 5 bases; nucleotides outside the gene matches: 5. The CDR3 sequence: CSVTLAGGQDTQYF. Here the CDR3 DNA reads TGCAGCGTGACACTAGCGGGGGGGCAAGATACGCAGTATTTT.

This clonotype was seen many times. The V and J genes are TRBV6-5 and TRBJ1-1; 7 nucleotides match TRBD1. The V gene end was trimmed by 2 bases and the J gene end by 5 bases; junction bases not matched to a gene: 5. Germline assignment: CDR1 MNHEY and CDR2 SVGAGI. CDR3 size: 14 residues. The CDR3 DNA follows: TGTGCCAGCAGTTACAGGGGGCAGGGGACTGAAGCTTTCTTT. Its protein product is CASSYRGQGTEAFF.

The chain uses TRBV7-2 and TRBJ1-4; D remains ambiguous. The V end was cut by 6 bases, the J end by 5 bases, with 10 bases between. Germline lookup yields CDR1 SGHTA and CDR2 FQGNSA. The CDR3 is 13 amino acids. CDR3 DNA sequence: TGTGCCAGCAGGGTTTTGGAGAATGAAAAACTGTTTTTT. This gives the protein CASRVLENEKLFF.